This is a list of T cell receptor beta chains from one sample in a study of CD8 T cells in ankylosing spondylitis. Via MiXCR, TCRdb re-called the 5' RACE reads, giving one row per CDR3 protein. The repertoire has 250,000 to 400,000 distinct CDR3 sequences, approximately 10% of them found once; the top ten carry about a tenth. Sequencing was carried out using blood, either unsorted or a sorted T cell fraction (not recorded which). The source is a female donor with ankylosing spondylitis or in good health (not recorded which). CDR3s include the opening cysteine and the closing phenylalanine or tryptophan. D genes are given only for firm matches. Not all rows give a size; the values are once, few, many and, for expanded clones, a class.

>TRBJ2-4|TRBV12-3/TRBV12-4|many|.
CASSLRSQGGIQYF
TGTGCCAGCAGTTTACGGTCTCAAGGGGGCATTCAGTACTTC
>TRBJ2-1|TRBV5-5|.|.
CASSHTGSSYNEQFF
TGTGCCAGCAGTCATACAGGGAGCTCCTACAATGAGCAGTTCTTC
>TRBJ2-5|TRBV5-1|many|.
CASRDLVEETQYF
TGCGCCAGCAGAGATCTGGTGGAAGAGACCCAGTACTTC
>TRBJ2-7|TRBV10-1|.|.
CASSGGGPPSYEQYF
TGCGCCAGCAGTGGAGGCGGGCCCCCCTCCTACGAGCAGTACTTC
>TRBJ2-1|TRBV12-3/TRBV12-4|many|TRBD1
CASRPGTGGHEQFF
TGTGCCAGCAGACCCGGGACAGGGGGACATGAGCAGTTCTTC
>TRBJ2-1|TRBV6-2/TRBV6-3|many|TRBD2
CASSPTLRAGYNEQFF
TGTGCCAGCAGCCCAACATTGAGAGCGGGGTACAATGAGCAGTTCTTC
>TRBJ2-5|TRBV7-2|many|TRBD2
CASSLVMGGNQYF
TGTGCCAGCAGCTTAGTCATGGGGGGGAACCAGTACTTC
>TRBJ2-5|TRBV5-1|many|.
CASSLGGPKETQYF
TGCGCCAGCAGCTTAGGGGGGCCGAAAGAGACCCAGTACTTC
>TRBJ2-2|TRBV5-1|.|.
CASSPGTVPNTGELFF
TGCGCCAGCAGCCCCGGTACAGTACCGAACACCGGGGAGCTGTTTTTT
>TRBJ2-7|TRBV2|many|.
CASTREPLTDSPDF
TGTGCCAGCACTAGGGAACCTTTGACGGATTCGCCGGACTTC
>TRBJ2-4|TRBV20-1|few|TRBD1
CSAKEPDRGLRNIQYF
TGCAGTGCCAAGGAACCGGACAGGGGGCTCAGAAACATTCAGTACTTC
>TRBJ2-6|TRBV5-1|.|TRBD1
CASSYLFDRGSGANVLTF
TGCGCCAGCAGCTACTTATTTGACAGGGGGTCTGGGGCCAACGTCCTGACTTTC
>TRBJ1-3|TRBV5-6|many|.
CASSLPWSSGNTIYF
TGTGCCAGCAGCTTACCCTGGTCCTCTGGAAACACCATATATTTT
>TRBJ2-1|TRBV11-2|few|.
CASSPPSGEQFF
TGTGCCAGCAGCCCCCCGTCTGGTGAGCAGTTCTTC
>TRBJ2-7|TRBV10-3|many|.
CAISESGNSYEQYF
TGTGCCATCAGTGAGAGCGGTAACTCCTACGAGCAGTACTTC
>TRBJ1-1|TRBV12-3/TRBV12-4|many|.
CASSFRDEAFF
TGTGCCAGCAGTTTTCGTGATGAAGCTTTCTTT
>TRBJ2-1|TRBV5-4|.|TRBD2
CASSRFSGGSNEQFF
TGTGCCAGCAGCCGCTTTAGCGGGGGGTCTAATGAGCAGTTCTTC
>TRBJ2-5|TRBV4-2|many|TRBD1
CASSYQGARFQYF
TGTGCCAGCAGCTACCAGGGGGCGCGATTCCAGTACTTC
>TRBJ1-2|TRBV5-5|.|.
CASSLFTAANYGYTF
TGTGCCAGCAGCTTGTTTACAGCCGCTAACTATGGCTACACCTTC
>TRBJ2-3|TRBV10-1|many|TRBD1
CASSEEGQGLGTDTQYF
TGCGCCAGCAGTGAGGAGGGACAGGGATTGGGCACAGATACGCAGTATTTT
>TRBJ1-2|TRBV12-3/TRBV12-4|many|.
CASTPGGYTF
TGTGCCAGCACCCCAGGGGGCTACACCTTC
>TRBJ1-5|TRBV20-1|.|.
CSASQGEPQHF
TGCAGTGCTAGTCAAGGGGAGCCCCAGCATTTT
>TRBJ1-1|TRBV7-8|.|.
CASSYGVGLGGTEAFF
TGTGCCAGCAGCTATGGCGTGGGCTTAGGGGGGACTGAAGCTTTCTTT
>TRBJ2-3|TRBV5-1|.|.
CASALIADTQYF
TGCGCCAGCGCCCTGATCGCAGATACGCAGTATTTT
>TRBJ2-1|TRBV18|.|.
CASSPSLFPTFF
TGTGCCAGCTCACCATCCCTGTTCCCAACGTTCTTC
>TRBJ2-5|TRBV11-1|.|TRBD2
CASSSYPGLAGGPWETQYF
TGTGCCAGCAGCTCCTACCCTGGACTAGCGGGGGGGCCGTGGGAGACCCAGTACTTC
>TRBJ2-5|TRBV12-3/TRBV12-4|many|.
CASSSRETQYF
TGTGCCAGCAGTTCCAGGGAGACCCAGTACTTC
>TRBJ2-7|TRBV6-1|many|TRBD1
CASSPLTGGSLVEQYF
TGTGCCAGCAGCCCCTTGACAGGGGGCTCTCTGGTGGAGCAGTACTTC
>TRBJ1-5|TRBV20-1|few|TRBD1
CSAEGADRVDNQPQHF
TGCAGTGCTGAGGGAGCCGACAGGGTTGACAATCAGCCCCAGCATTTT
>TRBJ2-2|TRBV5-1|.|.
CASSLTTPRGELFF
TGCGCCAGCAGCTTAACGACCCCACGGGGGGAGCTGTTTTTT
>TRBJ2-3|TRBV18|many|.
CASSPNRRGDTQYF
TGTGCCAGCTCACCAAATAGGCGAGGAGATACGCAGTATTTT
>TRBJ2-7|TRBV28|many|.
CASMGVYEQYF
TGTGCCAGCATGGGGGTCTACGAGCAGTACTTC
>TRBJ1-2|TRBV5-1|many|.
CASSPSFFTYGYTF
TGCGCCAGCAGCCCATCATTTTTTACCTATGGCTACACCTTC
>TRBJ1-2|TRBV5-1|many|TRBD1
CASSRGQGDGYTF
TGCGCCAGCAGCCGGGGACAGGGGGATGGCTACACCTTC
>TRBJ2-1|TRBV7-9|many|TRBD1
CASSARRDRAYNEQFF
TGTGCCAGCAGCGCCCGGCGGGACAGGGCCTACAATGAGCAGTTCTTC
>TRBJ1-2|TRBV30|many|.
CAWSGPLLNYGYTF
TGTGCCTGGAGTGGACCACTGCTTAACTATGGCTACACCTTC
>TRBJ2-5|TRBV12-3/TRBV12-4|few|.
CASSLVPSWETQYF
TGTGCCAGCAGTTTAGTACCGTCTTGGGAGACCCAGTACTTC
>TRBJ2-1|TRBV4-2|few|.
CASSPYGGTSYNEQFF
TGTGCCAGCAGCCCATACGGGGGTACTTCCTACAATGAGCAGTTCTTC
>TRBJ2-1|TRBV12-3/TRBV12-4|many|.
CASSSRDFSYNEQFF
TGTGCCAGCAGTTCCCGGGACTTCTCCTACAATGAGCAGTTCTTC
>TRBJ2-2|TRBV20-1|.|.
CSAREQPGELFF
TGCAGTGCTAGAGAACAGCCCGGGGAGCTGTTTTTT
>TRBJ2-1|TRBV12-3/TRBV12-4|many|.
CASSSLNEQFF
TGTGCCAGCAGTTCCCTCAATGAGCAGTTCTTC
>TRBJ2-2|TRBV7-7|many|.
CASSSRVGTGELFF
TGTGCTAGCAGCTCCCGGGTTGGGACCGGGGAGCTGTTTTTT
>TRBJ1-5|TRBV20-1|many|.
CSARPGTMGGEPQHF
TGCAGTGCTAGACCCGGGACAATGGGGGGGGAGCCCCAGCATTTT
>TRBJ1-1|TRBV4-2|many|.
CASSQVSENTEAFF
TGTGCCAGCAGCCAAGTTTCAGAGAACACTGAAGCTTTCTTT
>TRBJ2-1|TRBV24-1|many|.
CATSDPDSSSYNEQFF
TGTGCCACCAGTGATCCCGACAGTAGCTCCTACAATGAGCAGTTCTTC
>TRBJ1-1|TRBV20-1|.|TRBD1
CSAATGETHEAFF
TGCAGTGCGGCTACAGGGGAGACCCATGAAGCTTTCTTT
>TRBJ1-6|TRBV12-3/TRBV12-4|many|.
CASSKDTNSPLHF
TGTGCCAGCAGTAAGGACACCAATTCACCCCTCCACTTT
>TRBJ2-5|TRBV11-2|few|TRBD2
CASSSTLSGGFQETQYF
TGTGCCAGCAGCTCGACTTTAAGCGGGGGGTTCCAAGAGACCCAGTACTTC
>TRBJ2-5|TRBV27|many|.
CASSFSGRWETQYF
TGTGCCAGCAGTTTCTCCGGGCGCTGGGAGACCCAGTACTTC
>TRBJ2-7|TRBV5-5|few|.
CASSWALSYEQYF
TGTGCCAGCAGCTGGGCTCTGTCCTACGAGCAGTACTTC
>TRBJ2-7|TRBV12-3/TRBV12-4|many|.
CASSLTTAYEQYF
TGTGCCAGCAGTTTGACTACCGCCTACGAGCAGTACTTC
>TRBJ1-5|TRBV5-1|.|TRBD1
CASSLGQGHQPQHF
TGCGCCAGCAGCTTAGGACAGGGACATCAGCCCCAGCATTTT
>TRBJ2-7|TRBV4-1|many|.
CASSQVQGPYEQYF
TGCGCCAGCAGCCAAGTCCAGGGACCCTACGAGCAGTACTTC
>TRBJ1-5|TRBV24-1|few|TRBD1
CATSDLDREQPQHF
TGTGCCACCAGTGATTTGGACAGGGAGCAGCCCCAGCATTTT
>TRBJ1-2|TRBV5-1|few|.
CASSMTDNYGYTF
TGCGCCAGCAGCATGACAGATAACTATGGCTACACCTTC